This TCR beta chain was profiled in a study of blood T cell repertoires in COVID-19 (dated by TCRdb to the early 2020s). General notes on the study: Samples from collaborators originated in the United States, Italy and Spain and spanned both the acute and convalescent phases of COVID-19. The dataset comprised deeply sampled blood TCRbeta repertoires from subjects exposed to, actively infected with, or recovered from COVID-19. The repertoires were made available in a free public database intended to serve as a resource for research on the immune response to SARS-CoV-2. Where HLA class I and class II types were available, the types were taken from metadata supplied by the sample provider, not from assay-based typing. The samples were drawn from the first 160 participants of the ongoing ImmuneRACE study and from over 950 subjects provided by 6 global collaborators. The material from the prospective study consisted of cDNA or gDNA derived from T cells, B-cell-depleted T cells, or PBMCs. A de-identified subject ID, COVID-19 status, age in years and sex were almost always included in the sample metadata. Overall study outcomes, separate from this receptor: Clinical and demographic metadata were provided uncurated, with the amount varying by source and participant.

Details on this clone: Its antigen has not been determined. No qualities accompany the bases; no much larger clone lies one base away.

V and J are truncated by 8 bases and 0 bases respectively, leaving an intervening sequence of 16 bases. Counted from cysteine to phenylalanine, this CDR3 has 16 amino acids. Just the 48-base CDR3 DNA is kept, in frame starting at base 1. CDR1 and CDR2 were assigned from the germline V gene as MDHEN and SYDVKM. TCRbeta CDR3 regions were amplified from genomic DNA by means of the immunoSEQ Assay, a bias-controlled multiplex PCR. For the original study's pipeline: Within the assay, amplification of reference gene primers was used to estimate how many nucleated cells each sample contained. To quantify the absolute abundance of each unique TCRbeta CDR3 rearrangement, sequence reads were collapsed and filtered. For each sample, productive Simpson clonality was calculated as the square root of Simpson's diversity index over productive rearrangements. TCRdb holds this immuneACCESS table with in-frame rearrangements only. Some clones are missing; in checked studies, unresolved V genes explain under half, and the rest has no known cause. V, J and clone size reflect that table, while D and trimming were determined from the DNA. The sample data list some 80,000 clones, and 91% of these were observed just once. The top ten clones comprise 2.6% of the sample.

One collaborating source in Seattle enrolled patients during active infection and followed them longitudinally through the course of disease. Each collaborating institution followed its own protocols to collect whole blood in K2EDTA tubes. For TCRbeta analysis, collaborators shipped samples in one of three forms: frozen whole blood, isolated PBMCs, or DNA extracted from either of those sample types. Here the chain combines TRBV28 and TRBJ1-4; too little of a D gene remains to name it. This TCR was recovered from a man over 45 with COVID-19, enrolled during active disease. The sample comprised peripheral blood. In nucleotide form, the sequence is TGTGCCAGCTTCGGTCCTTTAGTTGCAACTAATGAAAAACTGTTTTTT. This encodes CASFGPLVATNEKLFF.